One sample yielded the 8 T cell receptor beta chains listed below, sequenced in a study of T cell responses to AZD1222 COVID-19 vaccine. Sequenced by immunoSEQ multiplex PCR; TCRdb stores in-frame clones only, minus some. The sample yields some 96,000 clones, around nine tenths seen once. Material: peripheral blood, obtained 28 days after the second AZD1222 dose. These TCRs come from an adult who received the AZD1222 COVID-19 vaccine.

The chain couples TRBV7-9 to TRBJ1-4, with D tentatively TRBD1 (5 bases). CDR1 and CDR2 from the germline V gene are SEHNR and FQNEAQ (reference sequence). This CDR3 contains 17 residues. Trimming left V 1 base short and J 4 bases short, with 16 bases between. CDR3 sequence reads: CASSLDTGTVINEKLFF. CDR3 in DNA: TGTGCCAGCAGCTTAGACACCGGGACGGTGATTAATGAAAAACTGTTTTTT.

The chain joins TRBV6-5 to TRBJ2-3; 12 positions match TRBD2. This CDR3 contains 15 residues. Germline CDR1 is MNHEY and CDR2 is SVGAGI. V lost 6 bases and J lost 6; bases outside the gene matches: 7. This CDR3 reads CASRLLAGGSDTQYF. As DNA, the CDR3 is TGTGCCAGCAGGTTACTAGCGGGAGGTTCGGATACGCAGTATTTT.

The genes are TRBV2 and TRBJ1-2, with D unresolved. Germline values: CDR1 SNHLY, CDR2 FYNNEI. The CDR3 extends over 13 amino acids. Trimming took off 3 bases at V and 2 bases at J, with 7 bases between the two ends. DNA for the CDR3: TGTGCCAGCAGTGAGATACCCAACTATGGCTACACCTTC. This gives the protein CASSEIPNYGYTF.

This sequence joins TRBV18 and TRBJ2-1, with 12 positions matching TRBD2. Trimming at V came to 2 bases and at J to 10 bases, leaving 12 bases not matched to a gene. The CDR3 totals 17 residues. Germline assignment: CDR1 KGHSH and CDR2 LQKENI. The CDR3 DNA reads TGTGCCAGCTCACCATCTAGCGGGAGGGCCTCGGGAGTGGAGCAGTTCTTC. It is translated as CASSPSSGRASGVEQFF. Complete variable domain (other parts from reference TRBV18 and TRBJ2-1): NAGVMQNPRHLVRRRGQEARLRCSPMKGHSHVYWYRQLPEEGLKFMVYLQKENIIDESGMPKERFSAEFPKEGPSILRIQQVVRGDSAAYFCASSPSSGRASGVEQFFGPGTRLTVL.

CDR3 protein: CAWGKTGVYGYTF. The DNA of the CDR3 is TGTGCCTGGGGCAAGACAGGGGTCTATGGCTACACCTTC. This chain uses TRBV30 with TRBJ1-2; the match to TRBD1 covers 8 bases. Trimming took 5 bases from V and 4 from J; bases not matched to a gene: 6. The germline V gene encodes CDR1 GTSNPN and CDR2 SVGIG (reference sequence). CDR3 length equals 13 residues.

In this sample, this clone turned up a few times. The rearrangement joins TRBV30 to TRBJ1-3, with D perhaps TRBD1 (6 bases). V lost 4 bases and J 4 bases, leaving 17 bases between the germline ends. Germline V lookup: CDR1 GTSNPN, CDR2 SVGIG (reference sequence). The CDR3 contains 15 residues. The CDR3 DNA is TGTGCCTGGAAAGGTTGGGGGGCCCCAGGAAACACCATATATTTT. Its translation is CAWKGWGAPGNTIYF.

CDR3 coding DNA: TGTGCCAGTAGTGGGGGGGGCCTCCTGGGCACTGAAGCTTTCTTT. Amino acids: CASSGGGLLGTEAFF. The chain couples TRBV19 to TRBJ1-1; TRBD1 is a possible D gene (6 bases). This CDR3 is 15 amino acids long. V shed 5 bases and J shed 4 bases, with 17 bases lying between them. The germline gives CDR1 LNHDA, CDR2 SQIVND (reference sequence).

J is TRBJ2-1 and V is TRBV7-7, with 10 bases matching TRBD2. CDR1 SSHAT and CDR2 FNYEAQ come from the germline V gene (reference sequence). There are 15 residues in the CDR3. The J segment lost 3 bases and the V segment lost 5 bases, leaving 4 bases of the junction unmatched. The CDR3 loop is CASSPSGGYYNEQFF. The DNA of the CDR3 is TGTGCCAGCAGCCCTAGCGGGGGATACTACAATGAGCAGTTCTTC.